This T cell receptor (beta chain) was obtained from a study of cytomegalovirus exposure and HLA in healthy donors. Study context: The Caucasian-associated ancestry cluster held around four fifths of 398 genotyped donors. Overall study findings and caveats: Later findings reportedly placed an Asian-associated ancestry cluster below the approximately 670-donor mean for N-insertions.

In regard to this clone: No antigen is known for it.

Each donor's status was that of a healthy bone marrow donor. In the PCR, 60 Vbeta and 13 Jbeta primers were used. Repertoires were generated with immunoSEQ multiplex PCR, while TCRdb's copy carries only in-frame clones and drops some. The repertoire holds around 150,000 clones, with about 9.1% as singletons. Germline CDR1 and CDR2: MNHEY and SVGAGI. The CDR3 has 15 residues. Deletions cut 2 bases from V and 0 bases from J, with 11 bases between. The TCR sequence derives from a woman in her thirties or forties in good health and CMV-seropositive. The J gene is TRBJ2-7, the V gene TRBV6-5; D may be TRBD1 (5 bases). The sequenced material came from PBMCs. The CDR3 DNA follows: TGTGCCAGCAGTTACCTGGCAGGGCTCTCCTACGAGCAGTACTTC. It yields the protein CASSYLAGLSYEQYF.